A selection of T cell receptor beta chains follows, all from one sample in a study of CD8 T cells in ankylosing spondylitis. TCRdb passed the 5' RACE reads through MiXCR, listing each CDR3 protein once. This sample has 85,000 to 100,000 distinct CDR3 sequences, with about 8.5% found just once. Sequencing was performed on blood, either unsorted or a sorted T cell fraction (not recorded which). These receptor sequences come from a male donor with ankylosing spondylitis or in good health (not recorded which). Each CDR3 is given with its conserved first and last residue. The D gene is left open where the match is weak. Some rows mark clone size as missing; the rest say once, few, many or name a class of expanded clone.

abundance	v_gene	d_gene	j_gene	CDR3nt	CDR3aa
few	TRBV7-6	TRBD1	TRBJ1-1	TGTGCCAGCAGCTTAGGCAGGGGGCAAAGAGTGGAAGCTTTCTTT	CASSLGRGQRVEAFF
many	TRBV24-1	NA	TRBJ1-5	TGTGCCACCAGTTCGGACAGAAACGGGCCCCAGCATTTT	CATSSDRNGPQHF
many	TRBV20-1	TRBD2	TRBJ2-1	TGCAGTGCCCCTCTAAGGACTAGCGGCAATGAGCAGTTCTTC	CSAPLRTSGNEQFF
many	TRBV12-3/TRBV12-4	NA	TRBJ2-4	TGTGCCAGCAGTTTAACTATCAAAAACATTCAGTACTTC	CASSLTIKNIQYF
NA	TRBV7-6	NA	TRBJ2-1	TGTGCCAGCAGCTTACAAAAAGACAATGAGCAGTTCTTC	CASSLQKDNEQFF
NA	TRBV7-2	NA	TRBJ1-1	TGTGCCAGCAGCCCCTTAGCGGGGAACACTGAAGCTTTCTTT	CASSPLAGNTEAFF
few	TRBV2	NA	TRBJ2-1	TGTGCCAGCAGGGGGGGAAGGTTTGAGCAGTTCTTC	CASRGGRFEQFF
few	TRBV6-5	NA	TRBJ1-1	TGTGCCAGCAGTTGGGAGTTGGAGAACACTGAAGCTTTCTTT	CASSWELENTEAFF
many	TRBV7-9	NA	TRBJ2-2	TGTGCCAGCAGCCCGGGACACCTACTCACCGGGGAGCTGTTTTTT	CASSPGHLLTGELFF
many	TRBV18	TRBD1	TRBJ2-3	TGTGCCAGCACGACAGGGCTCCGGGCAGATACGCAGTATTTT	CASTTGLRADTQYF
many	TRBV12-3/TRBV12-4	NA	TRBJ2-1	TGTGCCAGCAGCCCTCCGGTCACCCGCGGGGATGAGCAGTTCTTC	CASSPPVTRGDEQFF
many	TRBV5-6	NA	TRBJ2-7	TGTGCCAGCAGCTTTTCCGGCAGCTACGAGCAGTACTTC	CASSFSGSYEQYF
NA	TRBV15	NA	TRBJ1-1	TGTGCCACCAGCAGAGATCGGGGAGTCGGTGAAGCTTTCTTT	CATSRDRGVGEAFF
few	TRBV7-2	NA	TRBJ2-7	TGTGCCAGCAGCTCAGACCCCTCCTACGAGCAGTACTTC	CASSSDPSYEQYF
many	TRBV10-3	NA	TRBJ2-6	TGTGCCATCAGGGCAGGGGGGTACTCTGGGGCCAACGTCCTGACTTTC	CAIRAGGYSGANVLTF
many	TRBV12-3/TRBV12-4	NA	TRBJ1-2	TGTGCCAGCAGTTTAGCTTCAGGGGTTGATGGCTACACCTTC	CASSLASGVDGYTF
NA	TRBV12-3/TRBV12-4	TRBD1	TRBJ2-5	TGTGCCAGCAGTCCACCGGACAGGGGAGAGACCCAGTACTTC	CASSPPDRGETQYF
many	TRBV12-3/TRBV12-4	TRBD2	TRBJ2-7	TGTGCCAGCACCCTAGCTAGCGGGGTTAACGAGCAGTACTTC	CASTLASGVNEQYF
many	TRBV5-1	NA	TRBJ2-1	TGCGCCAGCAGCGTTTCAGGGACTGAGCAGTTCTTC	CASSVSGTEQFF
many	TRBV7-2	NA	TRBJ1-4	TGTGCCAGCAGCTTAGCTGGGTCAGGGTCACTGTTTTTT	CASSLAGSGSLFF
many	TRBV7-2	NA	TRBJ2-1	TGTGCCAGCAGCTTACACACCGCCTCCTACAATGAGCAGTTCTTC	CASSLHTASYNEQFF
many	TRBV4-3	TRBD2	TRBJ2-7	TGCGCCAGCAGCCAAGCCCTAGGACTAGCGGGGGGGACGTCCTACGAGCAGTACTTC	CASSQALGLAGGTSYEQYF
many	TRBV19	NA	TRBJ2-7	TGTGCCAGTAGGCCTACAGGGCTCCACGAGCAGTACTTC	CASRPTGLHEQYF
many	TRBV24-1	NA	TRBJ2-3	TGTGCCACCAGTGATTGGGGGACAGATACGCAGTATTTT	CATSDWGTDTQYF
many	TRBV7-9	NA	TRBJ2-2	TGTGCCAGCAGCATCAGGAGTTTAAGGGACCAATACCCAAACGCGAACACCGGGGAGCTGTTTTTT	CASSIRSLRDQYPNANTGELFF
NA	TRBV5-5	NA	TRBJ1-2	TGTGCCAGTCAGGACAACTATGGCTACACCTTC	CASQDNYGYTF
many	TRBV4-3	NA	TRBJ2-7	TGCGCCAGCAGCCAGGACTCAGGGTCTCTCACCTACGAGCAGTACTTC	CASSQDSGSLTYEQYF
many	TRBV18	NA	TRBJ2-1	TGTGCCAGCTCACCTCCAGCTAGTGGTTCCAATGAGCAGTTCTTC	CASSPPASGSNEQFF
many	TRBV12-3/TRBV12-4	NA	TRBJ2-3	TGTGCCAGCAGTTCGCGGACCCGTGAAACAGATACGCAGTATTTT	CASSSRTRETDTQYF
NA	TRBV7-9	TRBD2	TRBJ2-3	TGTGCCAGCAGCTCGACTGGCGGGAGAGGTGTCACAGATACGCAGTATTTT	CASSSTGGRGVTDTQYF
many	TRBV20-1	NA	TRBJ2-1	TGCAGTGCTAGCGTGGACGTATACAATGAGCAGTTCTTC	CSASVDVYNEQFF
many	TRBV29-1	NA	TRBJ2-3	TGCAGCCAAAGGGGGGCAGCGAACCCAGATACGCAGTATTTT	CSQRGAANPDTQYF
few	TRBV29-1	NA	TRBJ1-3	TGCAGCGTGGAAGGGTCTCGGGGAAACACCATATATTTT	CSVEGSRGNTIYF
NA	TRBV5-1	NA	TRBJ2-3	TGCGCCAGCAGCTTGTTTCCGGCAGATACGCAGTATTTT	CASSLFPADTQYF
many	TRBV7-2	TRBD2	TRBJ2-7	TGTGCCAGCAGCTTTCACCAAACACGAAGCGGGGGGTACGAGCAGTACTTC	CASSFHQTRSGGYEQYF
many	TRBV9	NA	TRBJ2-7	TGTGCCAGCAGCCAGGCAGACACCTACGAGCAGTACTTC	CASSQADTYEQYF
NA	TRBV20-1	NA	TRBJ2-1	TGCTGCGCTAGAGGCCACGCCCTGGGACTGGTCAATGAGCAGTTCTTC	CCARGHALGLVNEQFF
many	TRBV13	NA	TRBJ2-5	TGTGCCAGCAGCTTAGGGAAGCTCCAGTACTTC	CASSLGKLQYF
NA	TRBV7-3	NA	TRBJ2-1	TGTGCCAGCAGCTTAGGGCGCGGTTATGAGCAGTTCTTC	CASSLGRGYEQFF
many	TRBV12-3/TRBV12-4	NA	TRBJ1-2	TGTGCCAGCACTGAAAACCGCGGACGGCTATGGGGCTACACCTTC	CASTENRGRLWGYTF
many	TRBV11-2	NA	TRBJ2-7	TGTGCCAGCAGCTTACAACACGTTACCTACGAGCAGTACTTC	CASSLQHVTYEQYF
many	TRBV6-5	TRBD1	TRBJ1-2	TGTGCCAGCAGTTACGCAGGGGGATACTATGGCTACACCTTC	CASSYAGGYYGYTF
few	TRBV5-1	NA	TRBJ2-3	TGCGCCAGCAGCATGCAAGGAGCAGATACGCAGTATTTT	CASSMQGADTQYF
many	TRBV20-1	NA	TRBJ1-5	TGCAGTGCTATTCGGGCTGCCGAGGAGCCCCAGCATTTT	CSAIRAAEEPQHF
many	TRBV20-1	NA	TRBJ2-7	TGCAGTGCTACTGAATGGGGGCGAGGGTACGAGCAGTACTTC	CSATEWGRGYEQYF
many	TRBV20-1	TRBD1	TRBJ2-5	TGCAGTGCTAGAACTACAGGGGACCAAGAGACCCAGTACTTC	CSARTTGDQETQYF
many	TRBV12-3/TRBV12-4	NA	TRBJ2-6	TGTGCCAGCACCGAGGTCTCGTCCGGGGCCAACGTCCTGACTTTC	CASTEVSSGANVLTF
many	TRBV5-1	NA	TRBJ2-3	TGCGCCAGCAGCTTGGCTCCGGGTTCAGATACGCAGTATTTT	CASSLAPGSDTQYF
many	TRBV20-1	TRBD2	TRBJ2-4	TGCAGTGCTAGGACTAGCGGGAGGGCCCTCAACATTCAGTACTTC	CSARTSGRALNIQYF
few	TRBV7-8	NA	TRBJ2-3	TGTGCCAGCAGCCCTAGACTGACAGATACGCAGTATTTT	CASSPRLTDTQYF
many	TRBV6-1	NA	TRBJ1-1	TGTGCCAGCAGTAATGGAAGGGCCACTGAAGCTTTCTTT	CASSNGRATEAFF
many	TRBV12-3/TRBV12-4	NA	TRBJ1-1	TGTGCCAGCAGTTCCCGGGAAGACTGGAACACTGAAGCTTTCTTT	CASSSREDWNTEAFF
many	TRBV29-1	TRBD1	TRBJ1-5	TGCAGCGTTGATCTGGACAGGGCGAATCAGCCCCAGCATTTT	CSVDLDRANQPQHF
many	TRBV6-2/TRBV6-3	NA	TRBJ2-3	TGTGCCAGCAGACTTGTATCTAGCACAGATACGCAGTATTTT	CASRLVSSTDTQYF
few	TRBV27	NA	TRBJ2-1	TGTGCCAGCAGTTTAGGGCCGTGGCGGAGCTCCTACAATGAGCAGTTCTTC	CASSLGPWRSSYNEQFF
many	TRBV20-1	NA	TRBJ2-3	TGCAGTGGTATGCGGGGAGCAGAGGCAGATACGCAGTATTTT	CSGMRGAEADTQYF
many	TRBV28	NA	TRBJ2-1	TGTGCCAGCAGTCTGGCAGACTACAATGAGCAGTTCTTC	CASSLADYNEQFF